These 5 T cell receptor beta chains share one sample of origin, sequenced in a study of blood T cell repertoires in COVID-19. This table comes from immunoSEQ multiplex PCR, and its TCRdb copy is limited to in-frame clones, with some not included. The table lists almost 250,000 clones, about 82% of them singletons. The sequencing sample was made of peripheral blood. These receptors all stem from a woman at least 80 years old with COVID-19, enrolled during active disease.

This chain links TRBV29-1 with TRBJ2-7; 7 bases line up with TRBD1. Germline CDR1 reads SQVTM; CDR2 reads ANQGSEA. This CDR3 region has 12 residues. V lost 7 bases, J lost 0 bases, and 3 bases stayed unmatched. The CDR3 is CSARDSSYEQYV. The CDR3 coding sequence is TGCAGCGCTAGGGACAGCTCCTACGAGCAGTACGTC.

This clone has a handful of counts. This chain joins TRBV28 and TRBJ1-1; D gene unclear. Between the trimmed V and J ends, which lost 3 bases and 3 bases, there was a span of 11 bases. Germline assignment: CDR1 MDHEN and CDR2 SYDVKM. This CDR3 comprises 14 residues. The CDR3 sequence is CASSLMGPDTEAFF. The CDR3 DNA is TGTGCCAGCAGTTTGATGGGCCCGGACACTGAAGCTTTCTTT.

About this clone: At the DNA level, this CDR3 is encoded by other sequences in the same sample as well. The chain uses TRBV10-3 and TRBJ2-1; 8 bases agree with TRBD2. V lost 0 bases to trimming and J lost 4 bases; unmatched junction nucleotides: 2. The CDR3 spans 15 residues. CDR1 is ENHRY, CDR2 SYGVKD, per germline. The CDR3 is CAISESSGGYNEQFF. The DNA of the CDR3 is TGTGCCATCAGTGAGTCCTCGGGGGGGTACAATGAGCAGTTCTTC.

The CDR3 nucleotides are TGTGCCAGCAGTGAAACAGGGACAGGGTTATATGAGCAGTTCTTC. It translates to CASSETGTGLYEQFF. This chain connects TRBV2 to TRBJ2-1; 9 bases map to TRBD1. With V trimmed by 2 bases and J by 8 bases, 7 bases remained unmatched. The CDR3 runs 15 residues. CDR1 is SNHLY and CDR2 is FYNNEI in the germline V gene.

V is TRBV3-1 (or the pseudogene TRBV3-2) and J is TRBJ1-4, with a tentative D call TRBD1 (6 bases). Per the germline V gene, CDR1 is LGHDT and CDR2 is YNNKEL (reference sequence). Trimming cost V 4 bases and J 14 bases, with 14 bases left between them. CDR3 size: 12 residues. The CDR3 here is CASSRDTIFLFF. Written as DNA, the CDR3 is TGTGCCAGCAGCCGGGACACCATTTTTCTGTTTTTT.